Below are 20 T cell receptor beta chains sequenced from a single sample in a study of blood T cell repertoires in COVID-19 (dated by TCRdb to 2018 to 2021). Library preparation used the immunoSEQ multiplex PCR assay. Imported from immuneACCESS, the table was reduced by TCRdb to in-frame sequences with V and J called. These copies leave out some clones; in studies compared against another copy, an unresolved V gene accounts for under half, and the cause of the remainder is not known. The sample table contains about 240,000 clones; only one count was recorded for about 90% of them. The ten largest clones take up around 6.9% of the sample. The sequencing input was peripheral blood. These receptors originate from a man in his fifties or sixties who had recovered from COVID-19.

The rearrangement uses TRBV19 and TRBJ1-5, with 7 bases matching TRBD1. Trimming cost V 6 bases and J 0 bases; bases outside gene matches: 5. Germline assignment: CDR1 LNHDA and CDR2 SQIVND (reference sequence). CDR3 length: 15 amino acids. CDR3 protein: CASRTSGGSNQPQHF. The CDR3 region has the DNA TGTGCCAGTAGAACCTCAGGGGGTAGCAATCAGCCCCAGCATTTT.

The chain employs TRBV10-3 and TRBJ2-6, with D hard to call. Trimming removed 3 bases from V and 2 bases from J, with 8 bases in between. This CDR3 has 15 amino acids. The germline gives CDR1 ENHRY, CDR2 SYGVKD. This CDR3 is CAISDRTPGANVLTF. CDR3 DNA: TGTGCCATCAGTGACCGAACACCTGGGGCCAACGTCCTGACTTTC.

This chain joins TRBV29-1 and TRBJ1-5; D gene unclear. V lost 4 bases, J lost 3 bases, and 10 bases lay in between. The CDR3 totals 13 residues. The germline V gene has CDR1 SQVTM and CDR2 ANQGSEA. CDR3 loop: CSVGGRDNQPQHF. The CDR3 DNA sequence: TGCAGCGTTGGCGGACGGGACAATCAGCCCCAGCATTTT.

CDR3: CASSPESLQRYKETQYF. The CDR3, as DNA: TGTGCCAGCTCACCAGAGAGTTTGCAGCGGTACAAAGAGACCCAGTACTTC. The chain employs TRBV18 and TRBJ2-5; D may be TRBD2 (5 bases). Germline CDR1 reads KGHSH; CDR2 reads LQKENI. The V end lost 2 bases, the J end lost 3 bases, and 19 bases lay between the germline ends. This CDR3 is built from 17 residues.

The chain combines TRBV12-3 or TRBV12-4 with TRBJ2-7, with 9 bases aligning to TRBD1. This CDR3 spans 13 amino acids. Trimming at V came to 8 bases and at J to 7 bases, leaving 9 bases not matched to a gene. The CDR3 reads CASQLQGAGEQYF. In DNA form, the CDR3 reads TGTGCCAGCCAATTACAGGGGGCAGGGGAGCAGTACTTC.

The chain combines TRBV19 with TRBJ2-3; possibly TRBD1 for D (5 bases). Germline V gene sequence: CDR1 LNHDA, CDR2 SQIVND (reference sequence). The CDR3 consists of 17 residues. V shed 3 bases and J shed 4 bases, with 20 bases lying between them. The CDR3 loop reads CASSMGSAGNPPDTQYF. DNA of the CDR3: TGTGCCAGTAGTATGGGATCTGCAGGGAATCCGCCAGATACGCAGTATTTT.

In nucleotides, the CDR3 is TGTGCCAGCAGACCACAGGGGGCCGGCAACTATGGCTACACCTTC. Translated: CASRPQGAGNYGYTF. The chain uses TRBV6-5 and TRBJ1-2, with 9 bases identical to TRBD1. Germline V gene data show CDR1 as MNHEY and CDR2 as SVGAGI. This CDR3 region has 15 residues. The ends lost 6 bases at V and 2 bases at J; junction bases unmatched: 7.

The chain links TRBV12-3 or TRBV12-4 to TRBJ1-5; possibly TRBD1 for D (5 bases). The CDR3 loop spans 12 amino acids. Trimming stripped 7 bases from V and 5 bases from J, with 9 bases between. The CDR3 sequence: CASTLGDQPQHF. CDR3 coding DNA: TGTGCCAGCACCTTAGGGGATCAGCCCCAGCATTTT.

The chain uses TRBV5-1 and TRBJ2-7, with a possible D match to TRBD2 (6 bases). This CDR3 is 13 amino acids long. Germline V gene data show CDR1 as SGHRS and CDR2 as YFSETQ. V was clipped by 1 base and J by 2 bases, with 7 bases between them. The CDR3 region is CASSLREAYEQYF. The CDR3 DNA reads TGCGCCAGCAGCTTGAGGGAGGCCTACGAGCAGTACTTC.

This clone was detected once. The genes are TRBV11-3 and TRBJ2-3; tentatively, D is TRBD1 (6 bases). The V gene's germline CDR1 is SGHNT and CDR2 YENEEA. This CDR3 spans 15 amino acids. V was clipped by 1 base and J by 3 bases, with 11 bases between them. The CDR3 nucleotides read TGTGCCAGCAGCTTAGGGACAGACGGGACAGATACGCAGTATTTT. Protein sequence: CASSLGTDGTDTQYF.

This clone came up a few times. This chain connects TRBV5-1 to TRBJ1-1, with D perhaps TRBD1 (6 bases). V gave up 4 bases and J gave up 2 bases, with 18 bases separating them. The CDR3 totals 16 residues. CDR1 and CDR2 (germline): SGHRS, YFSETQ. The CDR3 here is CASSPGTTLGNTEAFF. The CDR3 DNA sequence: TGCGCCAGCAGCCCCGGGACAACCCTTGGAAACACTGAAGCTTTCTTT. Filled out from reference TRBV5-1 and TRBJ1-1, the complete variable domain reads KAGVTQTPRYLIKTRGQQVTLSCSPISGHRSVSWYQQTPGQGLQFLFEYFSETQRNKGNFPGRFSGRQFSNSRSEMNVSTLELGDSALYLCASSPGTTLGNTEAFFGQGTRLTVV.

This chain connects TRBV29-1 to TRBJ2-2; no clear D. The CDR3 runs to 15 residues. The ends were cut back, 1 base at V and 4 bases at J, with 13 bases in the middle. Looked up from germline, CDR1 is SQVTM and CDR2 is ANQGSEA. Written as DNA, the CDR3 is TGCAGCGTTGAAGTCTCTGGTACAAGCACCGGGGAGCTGTTTTTT. This gives the protein CSVEVSGTSTGELFF.

The chain joins TRBV11-2 to TRBJ1-1; 9 nucleotides line up with TRBD1. V was clipped by 5 bases and J by 3 bases; unmatched bases: 7. The germline gives CDR1 SGHAT, CDR2 FQNNGV. CDR3 length: 15 residues. The CDR3 loop reads CASSPAGTGHTEAFF. The CDR3 DNA reads as TGTGCCAGCAGCCCCGCCGGGACAGGGCACACTGAAGCTTTCTTT. The whole variable domain, filled in from reference TRBV11-2 and TRBJ1-1, reads EAGVAQSPRYKIIEKRQSVAFWCNPISGHATLYWYQQILGQGPKLLIQFQNNGVVDDSQLPKDRFSAERLKGVDSTLKIQPAKLEDSAVYLCASSPAGTGHTEAFFGQGTRLTVV.

The chain recombines TRBV6-2 or TRBV6-3 with TRBJ2-7; 8 bases fit TRBD1. Germline trimming cut 6 bases from V and 0 bases from J; bases unmatched to any gene: 4. Germline V gene lookup returns CDR1 MNHEY and CDR2 SVGEGT. The CDR3 runs to 14 residues. The CDR3 DNA reads as TGTGCCAGCAGCCATACAGGGGGCTCCTACGAGCAGTACGTC. It is translated as CASSHTGGSYEQYV.

The gene calls are TRBV9 and TRBJ1-6; 9 nucleotides line up with TRBD1. CDR1 and CDR2 from the germline V gene are SGDLS and YYNGEE. V was clipped by 3 bases and J by 6 bases; unmatched bases: 1. The CDR3 loop spans 14 amino acids. CDR3 DNA sequence: TGTGCCAGCAGCGACAGGGGGCTTAATTCACCCCTCCACTTT. Amino acid sequence: CASSDRGLNSPLHF.

The rearrangement links TRBV19 to TRBJ1-5, with TRBD1 identical over 8 bases. The CDR3 has 16 amino acids. J gave up 3 bases and V 3 bases, and 7 bases lay outside the gene matches. Per the germline V gene, CDR1 is LNHDA and CDR2 is SQIVND (reference sequence). The CDR3 here is CASSIMTGVYNQPQHF. CDR3 nucleotides: TGTGCCAGTAGTATTATGACAGGGGTGTACAATCAGCCCCAGCATTTT.

The chain uses TRBV5-1 and TRBJ2-7; 11 positions agree with TRBD2. The germline gives CDR1 SGHRS, CDR2 YFSETQ. The J segment lost 6 bases and the V segment lost 5 bases, leaving 10 bases of the junction unmatched. The length of the CDR3 is 15 residues. In DNA, the CDR3 is TGCGCCAGCAGTTTACTCGTTAGCGGGGGGGGCGAGCAGTACTTC. The encoded protein is CASSLLVSGGGEQYF.

This clone was seen just once. The rearrangement links TRBV5-4 to TRBJ2-7; D may be TRBD1 (6 bases). V was pared by 4 bases and J by 0 bases, with 14 bases between. From germline, CDR1 is SGHNT and CDR2 YYREEE (reference sequence). The CDR3 length is 15 residues. For the CDR3, the DNA is TGTGCCAGCAGCCTGGGGGCTCCTGGCTCCTACGAGCAGTACTTC. This gives the protein CASSLGAPGSYEQYF.

The chain recombines TRBV7-8 with TRBJ1-2; unclear D gene. V lost 3 bases to trimming and J lost 3 bases, with 14 bases between them. Germline lookup yields CDR1 SGHVS and CDR2 FQNEAQ. This CDR3 spans 15 amino acids. CDR3 amino acids: CASSFLRTPDYGYTF. In nucleotides, the CDR3 is TGTGCCAGCAGCTTCTTGAGGACTCCTGACTATGGCTACACCTTC.

This clone showed up just once. This chain uses TRBV3-1 (or the pseudogene TRBV3-2) with TRBJ1-6, with D tentatively TRBD1 (6 bases). V shed 4 bases and J shed 8 bases, with 12 bases lying between them. Germline V gene sequence: CDR1 LGHDT, CDR2 YNNKEL (reference sequence). CDR3 length: 14 residues. This CDR3 reads CASSRGQLDSPLHF. In DNA form, the CDR3 reads TGTGCCAGCAGCCGAGGACAGTTGGATTCACCCCTCCACTTT.